Presented here are 10 T cell receptor beta chains from one specimen sequenced in a study of molecular identifiers for immune sequencing clone quantification. TCRdb redid the calling of the PCR reads with MiXCR, one entry per CDR3 protein. Among about 640,000 distinct CDR3 sequences, just under 20% were seen once, and the ten largest hold around 0.9%. The sequenced sample was naive CD8+ T cells from blood, with Jurkat cell RNA spiked in. Subset: FACS-sorted CD8+CD4-CCR7+CD45RA+ naive T cells. These receptors originate from a human donor in good health. Some libraries in this study had Jurkat cell RNA spiked in.

Many counts were recorded for this clonotype. The genes are TRBV7-9 and TRBJ2-5, with 9 nucleotides matching TRBD2. V shed 5 bases, J shed 3 bases, and the junction held 13 bases outside the gene matches. The CDR3 is made up of 17 amino acids. Germline V gene sequence: CDR1 SEHNR, CDR2 FQNEAQ (reference sequence). The DNA of the CDR3 is TGTGCCAGCAGCCCAGACCAGAGCCGCGGGAGGGAAGAGACCCAGTACTTC. Translation: CASSPDQSRGREETQYF.

At least ten counts were recorded for this clonotype. CDR3 nucleotide sequence: TGTGCCAGCAGTTACCTCCCTCGGACATCTGGGGCCAACGTCCTGACTTTC. Translating gives CASSYLPRTSGANVLTF. The rearrangement links TRBV6-2 or TRBV6-3 to TRBJ2-6, with D perhaps matching TRBD1 (5 bases). CDR1 and CDR2 (germline): MNHEY, SVGEGT. CDR3 length: 17 amino acids. V lost 2 bases and J lost 1, with 12 bases in between.

This clonotype has only a few counts. The V and J genes are TRBV30 and TRBJ2-7; the D call may be TRBD1 or TRBD2 (5 bases each). CDR1 is GTSNPN, CDR2 SVGIG, per germline (reference sequence). The CDR3 contains 10 residues. Trimming removed 5 bases at V and 7 bases at J, with 9 bases between. The CDR3: CAWGGLEQYF. The DNA for the CDR3 is TGTGCCTGGGGGGGTTTAGAGCAGTACTTC.

This clonotype was detected only a few times. The CDR3 DNA follows: TGTGCCAGCGGTCTATCGATGGGAGGGGCGAACACCGGGGAGCTGTTTTTT. Its protein product is CASGLSMGGANTGELFF. V and J are TRBV5-8 and TRBJ2-2; the match to TRBD2 covers 7 bases. V was clipped by 7 bases and J by 0 bases; unmatched bases: 12. In germline, CDR1 is SGHTS, CDR2 YDEGEE. The CDR3 loop spans 17 amino acids.

This clonotype was observed at least ten times. V usage is TRBV6-1 and J usage is TRBJ2-3; no clear D. Germline-derived CDR1 and CDR2 are MNHNS and SASEGT. The CDR3 consists of 15 residues. V lost 7 bases and J 2 bases, leaving 16 bases between the germline ends. This CDR3 is CASIPGPIITDTQYF. CDR3 DNA sequence: TGTGCCAGCATACCCGGACCTATAATCACAGATACGCAGTATTTT.

This clonotype was seen a handful of times. This rearrangement joins TRBV6-2 or TRBV6-3 to TRBJ2-1; possible D gene TRBD1, 6 bases. The CDR3 runs 13 residues. V was clipped by 2 bases and J by 15 bases, with 17 bases between them. CDR1 is MNHEY and CDR2 is SVGEGT in the germline V gene. In DNA, the CDR3 is TGTGCCAGCAGTTACGACGTGGGGGCCGTAGTGTTCTTC. It specifies CASSYDVGAVVFF.

As regards this clonotype: This sequence may be a read error, since a much larger clone differs from it by one base. The chain couples TRBV5-6 to TRBJ2-3, with D perhaps being TRBD1 or TRBD2 (6 bases each). The CDR3 is made up of 16 amino acids. Germline V gives CDR1 SGHDT, CDR2 YYEEEE. CDR3 bases: TGTACCAGCAGCTACGGAACCGGGGGCCCCACAGATACGCAGTATTTT. This codes for CTSSYGTGGPTDTQYF.

This clonotype was recorded a few times. This chain links TRBV4-1 with TRBJ1-2; TRBD1 aligns across 9 bases. Germline V gene sequence: CDR1 MGHRA, CDR2 YSYEKL. The V and J ends lost 1 base and 7 bases, in that order; junction bases with no gene match: 10. CDR3 length equals 16 residues. The CDR3 spells CASSQVIRDRVFGYTF. The CDR3 DNA is TGCGCCAGCAGCCAAGTGATCCGGGACAGGGTTTTTGGCTACACCTTC.

This clonotype was counted at least ten times. This chain joins TRBV7-9 and TRBJ2-1, with a weak D call TRBD2 (5 bases). Trimming took off 6 bases at V and 7 bases at J, with 10 bases between the two ends. The CDR3 consists of 12 residues. Germline CDR1 SEHNR, CDR2 FQNEAQ (reference sequence). This chain's CDR3 is CASSQTGNEQFF. CDR3 coding DNA: TGTGCCAGCAGTCAGACGGGAAATGAGCAGTTCTTC.

V is TRBV27 and J is TRBJ2-7; 15 bases are shared with TRBD2. The J segment lost 2 bases and the V segment lost 2 bases, leaving 10 bases of the junction unmatched. The CDR3 loop spans 19 amino acids. Germline values: CDR1 MNHEY, CDR2 SMNVEV (reference sequence). The CDR3 protein is CASSLTGLAGGPTAYEQYF. The CDR3 DNA is TGTGCCAGCAGTTTAACCGGACTAGCGGGAGGGCCGACGGCCTACGAGCAGTACTTC.